The rows below give T cell receptor beta chains drawn from one sample of a study of spatial heterogeneity in lung cancer. One entry per CDR3 protein results from TCRdb running MiXCR on the 5' RACE reads. The sample has tens of thousands of distinct CDR3 sequences, about 4.6% seen once. Sequences were derived from PBMCs, sampled at surgery. The source is a male donor with early-stage non-small cell lung cancer. Both conserved end residues are part of each CDR3. A D gene is named only where the DNA matches it firmly. Clone size is shown for a subset of rows, as once, few, many or a class of expanded clone.

D: TRBD2
J: TRBJ2-3
size: many
V: TRBV7-8
CDR3: CASNPSGGDTDTQYF
DNA: TGTGCCAGCAACCCAAGCGGGGGGGACACAGATACGCAGTATTTT

D: NA
J: TRBJ2-3
size: many
V: TRBV24-1
CDR3: CATSDPSGPTDTQYF
DNA: TGTGCCACCAGTGACCCAAGCGGACCCACAGATACGCAGTATTTT

D: NA
J: TRBJ2-1
size: many
V: TRBV4-1
CDR3: CASSPWQGTRNEQFF
DNA: TGCGCCAGCAGCCCTTGGCAGGGAACTAGGAATGAGCAGTTCTTC

D: TRBD2
J: TRBJ2-7
size: many
V: TRBV4-1
CDR3: CASSRQTSGYEQYF
DNA: TGCGCCAGCAGCCGCCAGACTAGCGGGTACGAGCAGTACTTC

D: TRBD1
J: TRBJ1-5
size: many
V: TRBV28
CDR3: CASSPATGDRPQHF
DNA: TGTGCCAGCAGTCCAGCGACAGGGGATCGGCCCCAGCATTTT

D: NA
J: TRBJ2-3
size: NA
V: TRBV27
CDR3: CASSFGGDNRRGTDTQYF
DNA: TGTGCCAGCAGTTTTGGAGGGGACAACCGACGGGGCACAGATACGCAGTATTTT

D: NA
J: TRBJ1-6
size: many
V: TRBV7-9
CDR3: CASSPDGLNSPLHF
DNA: TGTGCCAGCAGCCCCGACGGCCTTAATTCACCCCTCCACTTT

D: NA
J: TRBJ2-2
size: many
V: TRBV7-2
CDR3: CASSLSHTGELFF
DNA: TGTGCCAGCAGCTTATCGCACACCGGGGAGCTGTTTTTT

D: TRBD2
J: TRBJ2-1
size: many
V: TRBV5-1
CDR3: CASSLVPAGEIYNEQFF
DNA: TGCGCCAGCAGCTTGGTCCCAGCGGGAGAAATCTACAATGAGCAGTTCTTC

D: TRBD1
J: TRBJ2-7
size: many
V: TRBV19
CDR3: CASSTPDRYEQYF
DNA: TGTGCCAGTAGTACTCCGGACAGGTACGAGCAGTACTTC

D: TRBD1
J: TRBJ1-2
size: few
V: TRBV12-3/TRBV12-4
CDR3: CASTGTAYGYTF
DNA: TGTGCCAGCACCGGGACAGCCTATGGCTACACCTTC

D: TRBD1
J: TRBJ2-1
size: NA
V: TRBV4-1
CDR3: CASSTADRGNEQFF
DNA: TGCGCCAGCAGCACCGCGGACAGGGGCAATGAGCAGTTCTTC

D: NA
J: TRBJ2-7
size: many
V: TRBV2
CDR3: CASSEEWGSSEQYF
DNA: TGTGCCAGCAGTGAAGAGTGGGGCTCCTCCGAGCAGTACTTC

D: TRBD1
J: TRBJ2-7
size: many
V: TRBV2
CDR3: CASSYGTGLSEQYF
DNA: TGTGCCAGCAGTTACGGGACAGGGCTTAGCGAGCAGTACTTC

D: TRBD2
J: TRBJ2-7
size: NA
V: TRBV20-1
CDR3: CSARDLAGGSYEQYF
DNA: TGCAGTGCTAGAGATCTGGCGGGAGGCTCCTACGAGCAGTACTTC

D: TRBD2
J: TRBJ2-7
size: many
V: TRBV6-1
CDR3: CASRIIAGGSYEQYF
DNA: TGTGCCAGCCGTATCATAGCGGGAGGAAGCTACGAGCAGTACTTC

D: TRBD2
J: TRBJ2-7
size: many
V: TRBV5-1
CDR3: CASSSPGLAGEGKAF
DNA: TGCGCCAGCAGCTCGCCGGGACTAGCGGGAGAAGGGAAGGCGTTC

D: NA
J: TRBJ1-1
size: many
V: TRBV29-1
CDR3: CSVGRGGTEAFF
DNA: TGCAGCGTTGGAAGGGGAGGGACTGAAGCTTTCTTT